These T cell receptor beta chains were read from a single sample in a study of blood T cell repertoires in COVID-19. The protocol was immunoSEQ multiplex PCR, while the TCRdb copy is restricted to in-frame clones and leaves out a portion. The data hold approximately 140,000 clones, with around 89% observed a single time. Specimen: peripheral blood. The receptors here all came from a man aged 70-80 years with active COVID-19. CDR3s include the opening cysteine and the closing phenylalanine or tryptophan. The order of the fields is clone size, J gene, V gene, D gene, CDR3 protein, CDR3 DNA. D genes are given only for firm matches. Not every row has a clone size; where given, it reads once, few, many or a size class.

clone size: -
J gene: TRBJ2-2
V gene: TRBV4-3
D gene: -
CDR3 protein: CASSQSSTGGTGELFF
CDR3 DNA: TGCGCCAGCAGCCAATCCTCGACGGGTGGCACCGGGGAGCTGTTTTTT

clone size: -
J gene: TRBJ1-6
V gene: TRBV27
D gene: -
CDR3 protein: CASSTIDRPYSPLHF
CDR3 DNA: TGTGCCAGCAGTACCATCGACAGGCCTTATTCACCCCTCCACTTT

clone size: -
J gene: TRBJ2-3
V gene: TRBV27
D gene: TRBD1
CDR3 protein: CASKRGQGYTDTQYF
CDR3 DNA: TGTGCCAGCAAACGTGGACAGGGGTACACAGATACGCAGTATTTT

clone size: -
J gene: TRBJ2-1
V gene: TRBV3-1/TRBV3-2
D gene: -
CDR3 protein: CASGSNEQFF
CDR3 DNA: TGTGCCAGCGGTAGTAATGAGCAGTTCTTC

clone size: -
J gene: TRBJ2-3
V gene: TRBV7-6
D gene: TRBD2
CDR3 protein: CASSGRAGLAGTDTQYF
CDR3 DNA: TGTGCCAGCAGCGGGCGGGCGGGACTAGCGGGAACAGATACGCAGTATTTT

clone size: -
J gene: TRBJ1-2
V gene: TRBV7-3
D gene: TRBD1
CDR3 protein: CASSLNRQGDGYTF
CDR3 DNA: TGTGCCAGCAGCTTGAATCGACAGGGGGACGGCTACACCTTC

clone size: -
J gene: TRBJ2-1
V gene: TRBV5-1
D gene: TRBD2
CDR3 protein: CARLAYTSSYNEQFF
CDR3 DNA: TGCGCCAGACTAGCGTATACCAGCTCCTACAATGAGCAGTTCTTC

clone size: -
J gene: TRBJ1-4
V gene: TRBV2
D gene: -
CDR3 protein: CASSEDPGAGKEKLFF
CDR3 DNA: TGTGCCAGCAGTGAAGATCCAGGGGCAGGGAAGGAAAAACTGTTTTTT

clone size: -
J gene: TRBJ2-1
V gene: TRBV4-3
D gene: -
CDR3 protein: CASSQVYLARHNEQFF
CDR3 DNA: TGCGCCAGCAGCCAAGTATACCTAGCGCGGCACAATGAGCAGTTCTTC

clone size: -
J gene: TRBJ2-1
V gene: TRBV7-9
D gene: -
CDR3 protein: CASSLIPSGYNEQFF
CDR3 DNA: TGTGCCAGCAGCTTGATCCCCAGCGGGTACAATGAGCAGTTCTTC

clone size: few
J gene: TRBJ1-6
V gene: TRBV5-1
D gene: -
CDR3 protein: CASTRDFTNSPLHF
CDR3 DNA: TGCGCCAGCACCCGGGACTTCACGAATTCACCCCTCCACTTT

clone size: -
J gene: TRBJ2-7
V gene: TRBV7-9
D gene: TRBD2
CDR3 protein: CASSLEGGRAYEQYF
CDR3 DNA: TGTGCCAGCAGCTTAGAAGGTGGGAGGGCATACGAGCAGTACTTC

clone size: -
J gene: TRBJ2-3
V gene: TRBV5-1
D gene: TRBD2
CDR3 protein: CASSSGGSSTDTQYF
CDR3 DNA: TGCGCCAGCAGCTCGGGGGGGTCTAGCACAGATACGCAGTATTTT

clone size: -
J gene: TRBJ1-3
V gene: TRBV30
D gene: TRBD1
CDR3 protein: CAWGQGKRSGNTIYF
CDR3 DNA: TGTGCCTGGGGACAGGGGAAGCGTTCTGGAAACACCATATATTTT

clone size: -
J gene: TRBJ2-1
V gene: TRBV4-3
D gene: -
CDR3 protein: CASSQDTGFSYNEQFF
CDR3 DNA: TGCGCCAGCAGCCAAGATACCGGGTTCTCCTACAATGAGCAGTTCTTC

clone size: -
J gene: TRBJ1-2
V gene: TRBV7-9
D gene: -
CDR3 protein: CASSPDRFYGYTF
CDR3 DNA: TGTGCCAGCAGCCCGGACAGATTCTATGGCTACACCTTC

clone size: -
J gene: TRBJ2-5
V gene: TRBV19
D gene: -
CDR3 protein: CASSRHGQRGGETQYF
CDR3 DNA: TGTGCCAGTAGTCGTCACGGACAGAGGGGAGGGGAGACCCAGTACTTC

clone size: -
J gene: TRBJ1-5
V gene: TRBV4-1
D gene: TRBD1
CDR3 protein: CASSQDLTGGDQPQHF
CDR3 DNA: TGCGCCAGCAGCCAAGATCTGACAGGGGGGGATCAGCCCCAGCATTTT

clone size: -
J gene: TRBJ1-4
V gene: TRBV28
D gene: TRBD1
CDR3 protein: CASSLPGQGREKLFF
CDR3 DNA: TGTGCCAGCAGTTTACCGGGACAGGGAAGGGAAAAACTGTTTTTT

clone size: -
J gene: TRBJ1-4
V gene: TRBV30
D gene: -
CDR3 protein: CAWSGLLRGEKLFF
CDR3 DNA: TGTGCCTGGAGTGGGCTGCTCAGGGGTGAAAAACTGTTTTTT

clone size: -
J gene: TRBJ2-7
V gene: TRBV3-1/TRBV3-2
D gene: TRBD2
CDR3 protein: CASSPNTGTSTYEQYF
CDR3 DNA: TGTGCCAGCAGCCCGAATACCGGGACTAGCACCTACGAGCAGTACTTC

clone size: -
J gene: TRBJ2-3
V gene: TRBV3-1/TRBV3-2
D gene: -
CDR3 protein: CASSPPRVAATDTQYF
CDR3 DNA: TGTGCCAGCAGCCCCCCCCGAGTAGCCGCCACAGATACGCAGTATTTT

clone size: -
J gene: TRBJ2-3
V gene: TRBV7-8
D gene: TRBD2
CDR3 protein: CASSASPKLAGLYLTDTQYF
CDR3 DNA: TGTGCCAGCAGCGCCTCTCCTAAACTAGCGGGACTCTACCTCACAGATACGCAGTATTTT

clone size: -
J gene: TRBJ2-4
V gene: TRBV5-1
D gene: -
CDR3 protein: CASSPPGGTNIQYF
CDR3 DNA: TGCGCCAGCAGCCCTCCCGGAGGTACAAACATTCAGTACTTC

clone size: -
J gene: TRBJ1-4
V gene: TRBV7-2
D gene: -
CDR3 protein: CASSSLPTRTNEKLFF
CDR3 DNA: TGTGCCAGCAGCTCGCTCCCCACGAGGACTAATGAAAAACTGTTTTTT

clone size: -
J gene: TRBJ2-3
V gene: TRBV7-2
D gene: -
CDR3 protein: CASSFTGLTDTQYF
CDR3 DNA: TGTGCCAGCAGCTTTACGGGACTCACAGATACGCAGTATTTT

clone size: -
J gene: TRBJ1-6
V gene: TRBV6-1
D gene: -
CDR3 protein: CASSGTGIANASPLHF
CDR3 DNA: TGTGCCAGCAGTGGTACAGGGATAGCGAATGCTTCACCCCTCCACTTT

clone size: -
J gene: TRBJ1-3
V gene: TRBV30
D gene: -
CDR3 protein: CAWRGGTLSGNTIYF
CDR3 DNA: TGTGCCTGGAGGGGAGGGACGCTTTCTGGAAACACCATATATTTT

clone size: -
J gene: TRBJ2-7
V gene: TRBV5-8
D gene: -
CDR3 protein: CGGGYAYEQYF
CDR3 DNA: TGTGGCGGAGGGTATGCCTACGAGCAGTACTTC